This record covers a single TCR beta chain. Its antigen is unidentified. Profiling relied on immunoSEQ multiplex PCR, and the TCRdb table lists in-frame clones only, not all of them. This table has approximately 110,000 clones, about 90% appearing once. The germline gives CDR1 LGHDT, CDR2 YNNKEL (reference sequence). Deletions cut 1 base from V and 0 bases from J, with 9 bases between. The CDR3 has 15 residues. This entry belongs to a study of T cell responses to AZD1222 COVID-19 vaccine. Whole-study findings and limits: White British ancestry dominated among donors, who included more females, and clonal diversity was possibly underestimated.

This chain connects TRBV3-1 (or the pseudogene TRBV3-2) to TRBJ1-2; D might be TRBD1 (5 bases). This TCR came from an adult in good health. Sequences were derived from peripheral blood, sampled on day 0 of AZD1222 vaccination. The CDR3 sequence is CASSQGDSANYGYTF. The CDR3 DNA follows: TGTGCCAGCAGCCAAGGCGACAGCGCTAACTATGGCTACACCTTC.